This T cell receptor (beta chain) was sequenced during a study of CXCR3-negative and CXCR3-positive naive CD8 T cells (dated by TCRdb to between 2017 and 2020). Context from the whole study: In total, 130 million to 150 million TRB reads were obtained, or roughly 1.5 +/- 0.3 million reads per library. Data from 11 donors, pooled across two independent experiments, went into the diversity and physicochemical repertoire analyses. The TRBV-TRBJ cluster analysis covered naive subsets from roughly five donors and memory cells from 3 donors.

Turning to this clonotype: Its antigen remains unidentified.

For each CD8+ T cell subset, flow sorting was done in triplicate, and around 300,000 cells per subset went directly into RLT lysis buffer. Naive CD8+ T cells were defined stringently as CD45RO-CCR7+CD27+CD95- to exclude memory contaminants. Peripheral blood mononuclear cells were isolated from buffy coats using standard density gradient centrifugation. A FACSAria III was used to flow-sort naive CXCR3-negative and CXCR3-positive CD8+ T cells. An RNeasy Mini Kit was used to extract total RNA from the sorted cells. Sequenced using a NextSeq 550. The Human TCR Profiling Kit (MiLaboratory) was used to make UMI-labeled 5' RACE TRB cDNA libraries. The full amount of extracted RNA was used for cDNA synthesis, and the full amount of resulting cDNA was used for PCR amplification. Libraries were prepared in parallel using an identical number of PCR cycles. Concerning the study's data processing: About 54,000 +/- 9,700 unique UMI-labeled TRB cDNA molecules per library were extracted with MIGEC and MiXCR, with at least two reads per UMI required. An average of approximately 40,000 +/- 10,000 functional in-frame TRB CDR3 nucleotide clonotypes without stop codons was found per library. After downsampling to 5000 UMI-labeled TRB molecules per sample, diversity metrics, including normalized Shannon-Wiener and Chao1, were computed in VDJtools. VDJtools was used to calculate clonotype-size-weighted physicochemical properties of the central five CDR3 residues, namely interaction energy, strength, volume and Kidera factor 4. With the reads reprocessed by TCRdb, a single entry stands for each CDR3 protein sequence and no DNA is reported. These V and J calls originate from TCRdb's pipeline instead of the authors' own analysis. Per the sample table, the count is over 55,000 distinct CDR3 sequences. The ten largest clones take up 4% to 5.5% of the sample.

From cysteine to phenylalanine, the CDR3 is 12 amino acids long. The entry carries no DNA sequence. CDR1 is given as SQVTM and CDR2 as ANQGSEA, both from the germline V gene. The paper as a whole reports these results and caveats: Both naive subsets had comparably high repertoire diversity, while memory CD8+ T cells had much lower repertoire diversity. CXCR3 expression partially decreased after cryopreservation, so most assays used freshly isolated PBMCs. TRB CDR3s from CXCR3-positive naive cells showed higher hydrophobicity (lower Kidera factor 4), lower energy, and higher strength and volume indices than CXCR3-negative naive cells. TRBV-TRBJ usage was similar between naive CXCR3-negative and CXCR3-positive cells from the same donor, while memory cells showed distinct patterns. Because surface CD5, which has been linked to self-reactivity in mice, was comparable between naive subsets, TCR interaction strength was also inferred from TRB CDR3 physicochemical properties.

Sequencing was carried out using naive CXCR3+ CD8+ T cells from blood. This sample's cell subset or site label indicates: CD45RO-CCR7+CD27+CD95- naive CD8+ T cells expressing CXCR3 (TNR3+). The clonotype was recovered from a human donor in good health. Some clones in this sample may be carry-over from other donors' samples. Here the chain combines TRBV29-1 and TRBJ2-7; the TCRdb call, TRBD1, lacks DNA for checking. The CDR3: CSARDSSYEQYF.